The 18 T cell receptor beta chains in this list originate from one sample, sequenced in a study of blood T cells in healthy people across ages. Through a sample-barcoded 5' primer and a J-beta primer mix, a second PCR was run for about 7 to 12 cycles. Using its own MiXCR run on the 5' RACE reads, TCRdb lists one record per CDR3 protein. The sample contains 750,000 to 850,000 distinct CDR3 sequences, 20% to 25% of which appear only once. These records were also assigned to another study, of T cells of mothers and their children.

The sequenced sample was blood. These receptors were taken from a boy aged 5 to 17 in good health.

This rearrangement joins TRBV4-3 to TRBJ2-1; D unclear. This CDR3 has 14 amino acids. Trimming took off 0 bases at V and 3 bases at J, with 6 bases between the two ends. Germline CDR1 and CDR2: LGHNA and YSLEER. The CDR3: CASSQDNDYNEQFF. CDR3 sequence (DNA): TGCGCCAGCAGCCAAGATAATGACTACAATGAGCAGTTCTTC.

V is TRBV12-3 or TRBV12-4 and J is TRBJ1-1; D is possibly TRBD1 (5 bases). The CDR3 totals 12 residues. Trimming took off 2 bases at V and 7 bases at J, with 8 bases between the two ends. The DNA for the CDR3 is TGTGCCAGCAGTTTAAGGGGAAATGAAGCTTTCTTT. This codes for CASSLRGNEAFF.

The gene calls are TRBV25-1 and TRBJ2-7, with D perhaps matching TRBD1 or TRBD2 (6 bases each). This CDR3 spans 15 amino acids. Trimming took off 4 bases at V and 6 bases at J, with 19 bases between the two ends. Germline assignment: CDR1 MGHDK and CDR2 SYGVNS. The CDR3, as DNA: TGTGCCAGCAGTGCAGAGGAGGGGGTAACCTTCGAGCAGTACTTC. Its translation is CASSAEEGVTFEQYF.

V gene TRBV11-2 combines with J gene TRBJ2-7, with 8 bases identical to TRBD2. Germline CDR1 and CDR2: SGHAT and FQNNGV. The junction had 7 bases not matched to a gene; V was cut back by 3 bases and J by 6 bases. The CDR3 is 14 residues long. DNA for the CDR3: TGTGCCAGCAGCTTGGATACGGGAGGGACCGAGCAGTACTTC. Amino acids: CASSLDTGGTEQYF.

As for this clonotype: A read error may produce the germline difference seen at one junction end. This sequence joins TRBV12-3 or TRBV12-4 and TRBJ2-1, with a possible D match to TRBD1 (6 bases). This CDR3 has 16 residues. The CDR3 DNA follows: TGTGCCAGCAGTGGCACCGGGACAATCCCCTACAATGGGCAGTTCTTC. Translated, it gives CASSGTGTIPYNGQFF.

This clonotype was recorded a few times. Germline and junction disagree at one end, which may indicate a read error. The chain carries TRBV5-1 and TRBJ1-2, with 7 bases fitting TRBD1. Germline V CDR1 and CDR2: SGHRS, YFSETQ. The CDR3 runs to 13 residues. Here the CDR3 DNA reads TGCTCCAGCAGACAGGGAGCTAACTATGGCTACACCTTC. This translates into CSSRQGANYGYTF.

The DNA of the CDR3 is TGTGCCAGCAGCTTAAGGGGGGACGAACAAGAGACCCAGTACTTC. Its translation: CASSLRGDEQETQYF. The gene calls are TRBV7-3 and TRBJ2-5; D possibly corresponds to TRBD2 (6 bases). Germline CDR1 is SGHTA and CDR2 is FQGTGA. CDR3 length: 15 amino acids. The ends were cut back, 1 base at V and 2 bases at J, with 11 bases in the middle.

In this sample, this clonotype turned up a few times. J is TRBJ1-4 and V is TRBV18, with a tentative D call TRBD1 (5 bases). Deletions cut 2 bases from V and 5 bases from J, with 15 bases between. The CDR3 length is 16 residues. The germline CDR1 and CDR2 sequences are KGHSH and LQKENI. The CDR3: CASSPVTGTGNEKLFF. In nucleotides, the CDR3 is TGTGCCAGCTCACCAGTGACCGGGACGGGGAATGAAAAACTGTTTTTT.

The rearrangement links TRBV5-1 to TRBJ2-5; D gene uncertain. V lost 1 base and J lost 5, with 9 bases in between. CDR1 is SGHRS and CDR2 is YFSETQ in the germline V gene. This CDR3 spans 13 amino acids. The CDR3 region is CASSLIPQETQYF. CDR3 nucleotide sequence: TGCGCCAGCAGCTTGATCCCTCAGGAGACCCAGTACTTC.

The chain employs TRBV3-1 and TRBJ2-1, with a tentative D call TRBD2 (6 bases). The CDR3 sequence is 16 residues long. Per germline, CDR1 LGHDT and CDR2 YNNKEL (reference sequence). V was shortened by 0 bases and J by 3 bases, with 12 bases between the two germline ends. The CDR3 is CASSQEHLALYNEQFF. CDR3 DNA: TGTGCCAGCAGCCAAGAGCACCTAGCGCTCTACAATGAGCAGTTCTTC.

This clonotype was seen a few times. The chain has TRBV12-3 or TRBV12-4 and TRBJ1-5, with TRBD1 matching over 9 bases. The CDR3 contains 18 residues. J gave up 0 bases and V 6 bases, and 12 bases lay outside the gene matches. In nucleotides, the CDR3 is TGTGCCAGCAGCCAAATGGGACAGGGTTTGAATAGCAATCAGCCCCAGCATTTT. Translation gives CASSQMGQGLNSNQPQHF.

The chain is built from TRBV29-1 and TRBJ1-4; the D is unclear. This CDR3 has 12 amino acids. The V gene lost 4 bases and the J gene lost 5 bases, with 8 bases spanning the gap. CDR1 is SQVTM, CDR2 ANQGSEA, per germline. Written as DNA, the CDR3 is TGCAGCGTTGTTCGGGGAAATGAAAAACTGTTTTTT. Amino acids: CSVVRGNEKLFF.

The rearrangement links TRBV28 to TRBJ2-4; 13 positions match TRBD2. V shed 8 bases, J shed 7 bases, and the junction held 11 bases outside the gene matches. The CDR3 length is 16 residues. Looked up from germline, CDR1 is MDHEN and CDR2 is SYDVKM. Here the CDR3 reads CASGSTSGGAYNIQYF. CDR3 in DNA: TGTGCCAGCGGTAGCACTAGCGGGGGGGCCTATAACATTCAGTACTTC.

The CDR3 region is CASSVDYLYEQYF. In DNA, the CDR3 is TGCGCCAGCAGCGTTGACTACCTCTACGAGCAGTACTTC. This chain connects TRBV5-1 to TRBJ2-7; D might be TRBD2 (5 bases). CDR3 length equals 13 residues. V lost 4 bases and J 3 bases, leaving 11 bases between the germline ends. The germline CDR1 and CDR2 sequences are SGHRS and YFSETQ. Based on the CDR3 plus reference TRBV5-1 and TRBJ2-7, the full variable domain is KAGVTQTPRYLIKTRGQQVTLSCSPISGHRSVSWYQQTPGQGLQFLFEYFSETQRNKGNFPGRFSGRQFSNSRSEMNVSTLELGDSALYLCASSVDYLYEQYFGPGTRLTVT.

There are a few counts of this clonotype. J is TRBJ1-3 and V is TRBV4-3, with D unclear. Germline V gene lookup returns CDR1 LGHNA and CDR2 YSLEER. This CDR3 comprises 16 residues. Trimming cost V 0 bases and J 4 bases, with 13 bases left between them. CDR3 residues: CASSQDERGAGNTIYF. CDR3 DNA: TGCGCCAGCAGCCAAGATGAGCGGGGAGCCGGAAACACCATATATTTT.

For the CDR3, the DNA is TGTGCCAGCAGGGCACCGGGACAGCGCTACGAGCAGTACTTC. Amino acids: CASRAPGQRYEQYF. The chain recombines TRBV6-2 or TRBV6-3 with TRBJ2-7, with 7 bases identical to TRBD1. Germline CDR1 MNHEY, CDR2 SVGEGT. V shed 6 bases, J shed 3 bases, and the junction held 8 bases outside the gene matches. This CDR3 spans 14 amino acids.

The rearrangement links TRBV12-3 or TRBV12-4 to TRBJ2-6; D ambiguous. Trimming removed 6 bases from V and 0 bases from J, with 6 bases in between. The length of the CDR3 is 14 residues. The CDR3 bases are TGTGCCAGCAGGATGAACTCTGGGGCCAACGTCCTGACTTTC. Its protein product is CASRMNSGANVLTF.

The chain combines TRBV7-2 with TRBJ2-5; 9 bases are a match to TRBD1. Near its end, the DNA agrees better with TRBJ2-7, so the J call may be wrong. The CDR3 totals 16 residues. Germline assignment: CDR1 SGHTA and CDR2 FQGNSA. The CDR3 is CASSPRSGTGSYEQYF. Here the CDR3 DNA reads TGTGCCAGCAGCCCCCGGTCGGGGACAGGGTCCTACGAGCAGTACTTC.